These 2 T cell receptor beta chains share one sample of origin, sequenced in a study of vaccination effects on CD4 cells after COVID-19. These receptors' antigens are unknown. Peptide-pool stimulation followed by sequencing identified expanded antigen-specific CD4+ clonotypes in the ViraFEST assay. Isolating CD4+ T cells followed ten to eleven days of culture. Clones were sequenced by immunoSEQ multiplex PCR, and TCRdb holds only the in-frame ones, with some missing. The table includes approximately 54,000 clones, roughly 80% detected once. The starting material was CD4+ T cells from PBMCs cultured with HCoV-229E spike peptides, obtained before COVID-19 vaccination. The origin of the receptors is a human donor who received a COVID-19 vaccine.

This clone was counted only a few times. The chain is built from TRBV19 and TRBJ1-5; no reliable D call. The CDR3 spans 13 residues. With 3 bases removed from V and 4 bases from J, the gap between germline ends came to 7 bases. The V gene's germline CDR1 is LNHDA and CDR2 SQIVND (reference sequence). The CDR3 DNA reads TGTGCCAGTAGTATGAGAGTAAATCAGCCCCAGCATTTT. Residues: CASSMRVNQPQHF.

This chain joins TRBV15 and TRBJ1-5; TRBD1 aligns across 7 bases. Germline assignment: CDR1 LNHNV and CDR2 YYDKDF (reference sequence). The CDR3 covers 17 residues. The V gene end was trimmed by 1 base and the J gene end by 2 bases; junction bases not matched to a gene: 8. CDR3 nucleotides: TGTGCCACCAGCAGAGTGGGTTACAGGGGAGGCAATCAGCCCCAGCATTTT. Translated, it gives CATSRVGYRGGNQPQHF.